This TCR beta chain stems from a study of PD-1 blockade in classical Hodgkin lymphoma. V was cut by 3 bases and J by 0 bases, with 11 bases left in between. CDR1 and CDR2 from the germline V gene are MNHNY and SVGAGI (reference sequence). The CDR3 covers 15 residues. Findings and caveats of the study: Relapsed/refractory patients reportedly had the lowest baseline TCR diversity, below newly diagnosed patients, who were below healthy donors.

A word on this clone: Its antigen is unknown.

Clones were sequenced by immunoSEQ multiplex PCR, and TCRdb holds only the in-frame ones, with some missing. The sample includes 90,000 to 140,000 clones, over 85% of them seen just once. Regarding time point: cycle 4 day 1 (C4D1), after five to seven weeks of nivolumab. With no exception, relapse followed autologous stem cell transplantation in all patients, and brentuximab vedotin exposure varied. The receptor comes from a human donor with classical Hodgkin lymphoma. This chain uses TRBV6-6 with TRBJ1-1, with D maybe TRBD1 (6 bases). Source: peripheral blood mononuclear cells (PBMCs), taken before the fourth cycle of nivolumab. The CDR3 coding sequence is TGTGCCAGCAGTTATGGACAGACTTTGAACACTGAAGCTTTCTTT. Encoded protein: CASSYGQTLNTEAFF.